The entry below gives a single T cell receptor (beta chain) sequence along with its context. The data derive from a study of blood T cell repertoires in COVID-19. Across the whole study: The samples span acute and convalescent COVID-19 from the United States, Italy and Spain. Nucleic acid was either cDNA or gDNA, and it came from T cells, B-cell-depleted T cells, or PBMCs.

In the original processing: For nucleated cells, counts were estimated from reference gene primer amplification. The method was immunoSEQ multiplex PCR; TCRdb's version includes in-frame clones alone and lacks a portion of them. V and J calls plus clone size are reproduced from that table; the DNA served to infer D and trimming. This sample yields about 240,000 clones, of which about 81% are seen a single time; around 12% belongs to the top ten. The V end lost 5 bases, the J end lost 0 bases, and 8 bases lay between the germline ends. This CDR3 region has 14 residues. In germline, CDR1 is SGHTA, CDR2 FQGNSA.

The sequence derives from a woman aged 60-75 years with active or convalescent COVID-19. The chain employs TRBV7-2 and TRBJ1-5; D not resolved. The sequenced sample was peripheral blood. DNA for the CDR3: TGTGCCAGCAGCCAACCCTATAGCAATCAGCCCCAGCATTTT. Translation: CASSQPYSNQPQHF.